The clone carrying this T cell receptor (beta chain) was observed once. Its antigen is not identified. TCRdb's table, derived via immunoSEQ multiplex PCR, lists solely in-frame clones and lacks some. The sample contains tens of thousands of clones, 86% of which appear only once. These data come from a study of T cell responses to AZD1222 COVID-19 vaccine. The study, taken as a whole, reports: Spike-spanning, vaccine-associated CD4 TCRs were dominant at 160-218 and 743-854. Just 6 or 7 people given AZD1222 tested seropositive at baseline. Sampling captured repertoires only after the peak T cell response.

The germline V gene encodes CDR1 LNHDA and CDR2 SQIVND (reference sequence). Trimming removed 8 bases from V and 5 bases from J; junction bases left unmatched: 7. This CDR3 is built from 14 residues. V is TRBV19 and J is TRBJ2-2; 8 positions agree with TRBD1. This TCR was sampled from an adult in good health. The sequencing here drew on peripheral blood, taken on day 0 of AZD1222 vaccination. Written as DNA, the CDR3 is TGTGCCAGTCGTTACAGGGGGACTACCGGGGAGCTGTTTTTT. It encodes CASRYRGTTGELFF.